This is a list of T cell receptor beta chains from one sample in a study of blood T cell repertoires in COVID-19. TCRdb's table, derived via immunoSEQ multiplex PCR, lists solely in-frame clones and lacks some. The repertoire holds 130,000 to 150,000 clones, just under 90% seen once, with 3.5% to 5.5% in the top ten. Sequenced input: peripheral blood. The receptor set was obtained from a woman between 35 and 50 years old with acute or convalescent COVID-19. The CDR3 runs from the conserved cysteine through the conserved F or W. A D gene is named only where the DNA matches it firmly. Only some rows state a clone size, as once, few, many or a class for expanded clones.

CDR3 protein: CASNKGLTDTQYF
CDR3 DNA: TGTGCCAGTAATAAGGGGCTCACAGATACGCAGTATTTT
V gene: TRBV19
D gene: -
J gene: TRBJ2-3
clone size: -

CDR3 protein: CASGLVLASGGSYNEQFF
CDR3 DNA: TGTGCTAGTGGTTTGGTACTAGCGAGCGGGGGCTCCTACAATGAGCAGTTCTTC
V gene: TRBV12-5
D gene: TRBD2
J gene: TRBJ2-1
clone size: -

CDR3 protein: CASSVSGTPYSGANVLTF
CDR3 DNA: TGTGCCAGCAGCGTTTCCGGGACACCTTACTCTGGGGCCAACGTCCTGACTTTC
V gene: TRBV9
D gene: -
J gene: TRBJ2-6
clone size: -

CDR3 protein: CVGGSSYNSPLHF
CDR3 DNA: TGTGTCGGGGGGAGCTCCTATAATTCACCCCTCCACTTT
V gene: TRBV6-4
D gene: -
J gene: TRBJ1-6
clone size: -

CDR3 protein: CASSQAGGNTGELFF
CDR3 DNA: TGTGCCAGCAGCCAAGCGGGGGGCAACACCGGGGAGCTGTTTTTT
V gene: TRBV4-2
D gene: -
J gene: TRBJ2-2
clone size: -

CDR3 protein: CASSRPSGNTDTQYF
CDR3 DNA: TGTGCCAGCAGCCGTCCTAGCGGAAACACAGATACGCAGTATTTT
V gene: TRBV3-1/TRBV3-2
D gene: TRBD2
J gene: TRBJ2-3
clone size: once

CDR3 protein: CSVAGTLNYGYTF
CDR3 DNA: TGCAGCGTTGCGGGGACACTCAACTATGGCTACACCTTC
V gene: TRBV29-1
D gene: -
J gene: TRBJ1-2
clone size: -

CDR3 protein: CALAIGQLNQPQHF
CDR3 DNA: TGTGCCCTAGCTATCGGACAGTTAAATCAGCCCCAGCATTTT
V gene: TRBV25-1
D gene: -
J gene: TRBJ1-5
clone size: -

CDR3 protein: CAWSRRGNQPQHF
CDR3 DNA: TGTGCCTGGAGCCGCAGGGGGAATCAGCCCCAGCATTTT
V gene: TRBV30
D gene: TRBD1
J gene: TRBJ1-5
clone size: -

CDR3 protein: CASSPEGSYNEQFF
CDR3 DNA: TGTGCCAGCAGCCCCGAGGGCTCCTACAATGAGCAGTTCTTC
V gene: TRBV11-1
D gene: -
J gene: TRBJ2-1
clone size: -

CDR3 protein: CASSLPREESTYEQYF
CDR3 DNA: TGTGCCAGCAGCTTACCCCGGGAAGAGTCCACCTACGAGCAGTACTTC
V gene: TRBV7-3
D gene: -
J gene: TRBJ2-7
clone size: -